These T cell receptor beta chains were read from a single sample in a study of blood T cell repertoires in COVID-19. Only in-frame clones appear in the TCRdb table, and some are missing; sequencing was by immunoSEQ multiplex PCR. The data show about 230,000 clones, with less than 90% seen just once and about 2.5% held by the top ten. Sequencing was performed on peripheral blood. The receptor set was obtained from a woman in her 70s with active or convalescent COVID-19. Both conserved end residues are part of each CDR3. The D gene is left open where the match is weak. Clone size is given for some rows only: seen once, a few or many times, or a class if the clone is expanded.

TRBV7-2	TRBJ2-5	-	-	CASSLARAGETQYF	TGTGCCAGCAGCTTAGCTAGGGCGGGGGAGACCCAGTACTTC
TRBV11-2	TRBJ2-7	few	-	CASSLRRGWSYEQYF	TGTGCCAGCAGCCTCCGAAGAGGATGGTCCTACGAGCAGTACTTC
TRBV7-8	TRBJ2-2	few	TRBD2	CASSTRLLSGATGELFF	TGTGCCAGCAGCACTCGATTATTGAGCGGGGCTACCGGGGAGCTGTTTTTT
TRBV7-9	TRBJ2-7	-	TRBD1	CATRDRLEEQYF	TGTGCCACCCGGGACAGGCTTGAGGAGCAGTACTTC
TRBV2	TRBJ1-5	-	TRBD1	CASSRDSNQPQHF	TGTGCCAGCAGCCGGGACAGTAATCAGCCCCAGCATTTT
TRBV4-2	TRBJ2-2	few	-	CASSQGLGGGSNTGELFF	TGTGCCAGCAGCCAAGGGCTAGGCGGGGGCTCGAACACCGGGGAGCTGTTTTTT
TRBV5-5	TRBJ2-1	-	TRBD2	CASSRSGTNSYNEQFF	TGTGCCAGCAGCCGATCCGGGACTAACTCCTACAATGAGCAGTTCTTC
TRBV18	TRBJ2-6	-	-	CASSPPGSGANVLTF	TGTGCCAGCTCACCTCCAGGCTCCGGAGCCAACGTCCTGACTTTC
TRBV12-3/TRBV12-4	TRBJ1-4	-	-	CASSLATEKLFF	TGTGCCAGCAGTTTGGCCACTGAAAAACTGTTTTTT
TRBV15	TRBJ2-2	-	-	CATSRDRLNTGELFF	TGTGCCACCAGCAGAGATCGGTTAAACACCGGGGAGCTGTTTTTT
TRBV18	TRBJ2-7	-	-	CASSPRDYEQYF	TGTGCCAGCTCACCGCGGGACTACGAGCAGTACTTC
TRBV3-1/TRBV3-2	TRBJ1-1	-	-	CASSQEAGGRTEAFF	TGTGCCAGCAGCCAAGAAGCGGGGGGGAGGACTGAAGCTTTCTTT
TRBV5-8	TRBJ1-3	-	-	CASSFDGGSGNTIYF	TGTGCCAGCAGCTTCGATGGCGGCTCTGGAAACACCATATATTTT
TRBV7-8	TRBJ1-2	-	TRBD1	CASSLDRYPPYTF	TGTGCCAGCAGTTTGGACAGGTATCCCCCCTACACCTTC
TRBV19	TRBJ1-1	-	-	CASSAYLNTEAFF	TGTGCCAGTAGTGCCTATTTGAACACTGAAGCTTTCTTT
TRBV7-8	TRBJ2-7	-	TRBD1	CASRVTATGAPFSYEQYF	TGTGCCAGCAGGGTTACTGCGACAGGGGCCCCTTTCTCCTACGAGCAGTACTTC
TRBV7-2	TRBJ1-4	-	TRBD1	CASSLNGQGEKLFF	TGTGCCAGCAGCCTAAACGGACAGGGTGAAAAACTGTTTTTT
TRBV20-1	TRBJ1-1	-	-	CSASQPEEAFF	TGCAGTGCCAGCCAGCCGGAGGAAGCTTTCTTT
TRBV20-1	TRBJ1-1	few	-	CSASPSSFAGAFF	TGCAGTGCTAGTCCATCCTCCTTCGCAGGCGCTTTCTTT
TRBV18	TRBJ2-7	once	TRBD1	CTSSPINRDRGYEQYF	TGTACCAGCTCACCAATTAACCGGGACAGGGGCTACGAGCAGTACTTC
TRBV30	TRBJ1-6	-	-	CAWRGGAGTSNSPLHF	TGTGCCTGGAGAGGGGGGGCCGGGACATCGAATTCACCCCTCCACTTT
TRBV9	TRBJ1-1	-	TRBD1	CASSSPGQGDTEAFF	TGTGCCAGCAGCTCCCCGGGACAGGGGGACACTGAAGCTTTCTTT
TRBV5-8	TRBJ1-4	-	-	CASSVWGNEKLFF	TGTGCCAGCAGTGTTTGGGGCAATGAAAAACTGTTTTTT
TRBV10-1	TRBJ1-2	-	-	CASSGGANYGYTF	TGCGCCAGCTCCGGGGGGGCTAACTATGGCTACACCTTC
TRBV21-1	TRBJ2-1	-	-	CASSAARAGGIYNEQFF	TGTGCCAGCAGCGCAGCCAGAGCGGGAGGGATTTACAATGAGCAGTTCTTC
TRBV2	TRBJ2-3	-	TRBD2	CASTLAGAGDTQYF	TGTGCCAGCACCCTAGCGGGAGCAGGAGATACGCAGTATTTT
TRBV2	TRBJ1-4	-	-	CASGLSGANEKLFF	TGTGCCAGCGGGCTTTCGGGGGCTAATGAAAAACTGTTTTTT
TRBV4-1	TRBJ1-2	-	-	CASSQRFGSNYGYTF	TGCGCCAGCAGCCAGAGGTTCGGTTCTAACTATGGCTACACCTTC
TRBV5-1	TRBJ2-7	-	-	CASSPFSGLAEEQYF	TGCGCCAGCAGCCCCTTTTCTGGGTTAGCGGAGGAGCAGTACTTC
TRBV28	TRBJ2-3	-	-	CASSLLTDTQYF	TGTGCCAGCAGTTTATTAACAGATACGCAGTATTTT
TRBV19	TRBJ2-7	-	TRBD1	CASSIGGQGIHEQYF	TGTGCCAGTAGTATAGGGGGACAGGGAATCCACGAGCAGTACTTC
TRBV3-1/TRBV3-2	TRBJ2-6	-	TRBD1	CASSHPWRQGISGANVLTF	TGTGCCAGCAGCCACCCGTGGAGACAGGGGATCTCTGGGGCCAACGTCCTGACTTTC
TRBV30	TRBJ1-5	-	-	CAWSAGWKPQHF	TGTGCCTGGAGTGCAGGGTGGAAGCCCCAGCATTTT
TRBV7-2	TRBJ2-7	many	TRBD1	CASSSDRGRYEQYF	TGTGCCAGCAGCAGCGACAGGGGGCGGTACGAGCAGTACTTC
TRBV24-1	TRBJ2-1	once	TRBD2	CATSEPGGSGGPSYNEQFF	TGTGCCACCAGTGAGCCTGGTGGTAGCGGGGGTCCCTCCTACAATGAGCAGTTCTTC
TRBV9	TRBJ1-2	few	TRBD1	CASSARDSDYGYTF	TGTGCCAGCAGCGCCCGGGACAGTGACTATGGCTACACCTTC
TRBV27	TRBJ2-7	few	-	CASSSGSSYEQYF	TGTGCCAGCAGTTCCGGGAGCTCCTACGAGCAGTACTTC
TRBV18	TRBJ2-5	-	TRBD2	CASSPWTSGRQETQYF	TGTGCCAGCTCACCGTGGACTAGCGGGAGGCAAGAGACCCAGTACTTC
TRBV4-2	TRBJ2-3	-	-	CASSQEGPATDTQYF	TGTGCCAGCAGCCAAGAGGGGCCCGCCACAGATACGCAGTATTTT
TRBV12-3/TRBV12-4	TRBJ1-1	few	-	CANDGRVNTEAFF	TGTGCCAACGATGGGAGGGTGAACACTGAAGCTTTCTTT
TRBV19	TRBJ1-1	-	TRBD1	CASSMRRGARNTEAFF	TGTGCCAGTAGTATGCGCAGGGGGGCGAGGAACACTGAAGCTTTCTTT